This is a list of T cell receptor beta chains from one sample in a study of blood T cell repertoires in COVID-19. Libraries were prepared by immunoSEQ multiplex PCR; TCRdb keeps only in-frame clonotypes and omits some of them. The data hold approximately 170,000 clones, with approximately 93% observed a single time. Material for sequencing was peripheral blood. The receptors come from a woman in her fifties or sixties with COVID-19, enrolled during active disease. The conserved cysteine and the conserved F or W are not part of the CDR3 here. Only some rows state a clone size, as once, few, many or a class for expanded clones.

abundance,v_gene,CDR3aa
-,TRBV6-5,ASRIMGRNEQF
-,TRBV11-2,ASSLAKGGTDTQY
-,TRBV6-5,ASSWTTGKHTEAF
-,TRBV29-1,SVATGPGTDTQY
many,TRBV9,ASSVEVGSSPLH
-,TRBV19,ASSPTRTGGAAF
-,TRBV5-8,ASSLLGTGSSSYEQY
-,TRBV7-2,ASSLWDTHGNTIY
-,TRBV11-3,ASSLHRGSIGELF
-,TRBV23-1,ASSQSGSGDRNTEAF
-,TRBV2,ASSDDRLNGYT
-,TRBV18,ASSPGDRVAF
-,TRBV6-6,ASSSGYSTGGTEAF
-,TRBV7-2,ASSLGLAGNNEQF
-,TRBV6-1,ASSDRDRGFYGYT
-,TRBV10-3,AISETKQVLAGYT
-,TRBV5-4,ASSLIGPNTEAF
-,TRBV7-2,ASSFGGAGANGYT
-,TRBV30,AWTQQGAVGYT
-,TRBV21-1,ASSKARETVRTSTDTQY
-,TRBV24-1,ATRRGLMGTQY
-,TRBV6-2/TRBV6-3,ASSLYSYEQY
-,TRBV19,ASSIGNLGQGVTEAF
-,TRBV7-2,ASSFSVTNEKLF
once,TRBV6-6,ASRSRDNEAF
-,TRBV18,ASSPGTGANYGYT
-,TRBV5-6,ASIKQGANTEAF